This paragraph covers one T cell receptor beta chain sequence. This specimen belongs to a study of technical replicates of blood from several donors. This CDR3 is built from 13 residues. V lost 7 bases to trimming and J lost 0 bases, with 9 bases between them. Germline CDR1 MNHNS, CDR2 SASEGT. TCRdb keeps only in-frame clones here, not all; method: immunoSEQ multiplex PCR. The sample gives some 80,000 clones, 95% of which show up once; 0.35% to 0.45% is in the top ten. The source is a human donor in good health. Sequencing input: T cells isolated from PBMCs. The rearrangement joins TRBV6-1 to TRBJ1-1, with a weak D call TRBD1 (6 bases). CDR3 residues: CASKTGMNTEAFF. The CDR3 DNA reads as TGTGCCAGCAAGACAGGTATGAACACTGAAGCTTTCTTT.